The present TCR beta chain was sequenced within a study of PD-L1 blockade in urothelial cancer. The wider study: The median number of T cells present in blood samples was around 150,000. Study outcomes and limitations: Durable benefit accompanied greater 3-week expansion of tumor-associated blood clones.

Noted time point: pretreatment peripheral blood. The table came from immunoSEQ multiplex PCR; TCRdb's copy has only in-frame clones and leaves some out. The sample has approximately 71,000 clones, roughly 84% seen once; the top ten hold approximately 9.2%. This clone was found once. What it recognizes is unknown. The origin of this receptor is a woman between 70 and 85 years old with urothelial cancer. This material consisted of PBMCs, taken around atezolizumab (anti-PD-L1) treatment.

CDR3 nucleotides: TGTGCCAGCCACAGGGCACCTAATGAAAAACTGTTTTTT. It encodes CASHRAPNEKLFF. The V call is TRBV6-1, the J call TRBJ1-4, with TRBD1 as a possible D gene (6 bases). The CDR3 has 13 amino acids. Trimming removed 8 bases at V and 3 bases at J, with 10 bases between. From germline, CDR1 is MNHNS and CDR2 SASEGT.